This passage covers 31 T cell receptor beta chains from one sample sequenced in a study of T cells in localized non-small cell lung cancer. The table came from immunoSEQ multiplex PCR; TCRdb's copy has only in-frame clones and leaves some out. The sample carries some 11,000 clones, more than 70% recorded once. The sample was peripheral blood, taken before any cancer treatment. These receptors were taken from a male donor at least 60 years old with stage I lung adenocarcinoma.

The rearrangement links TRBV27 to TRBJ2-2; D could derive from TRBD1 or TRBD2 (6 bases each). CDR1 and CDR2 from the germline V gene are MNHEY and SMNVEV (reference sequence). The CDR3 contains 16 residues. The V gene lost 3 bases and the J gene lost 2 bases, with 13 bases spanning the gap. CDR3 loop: CASSFGGFFNTGELFF. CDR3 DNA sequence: TGTGCCAGCAGTTTCGGGGGCTTCTTTAACACCGGGGAGCTGTTTTTT.

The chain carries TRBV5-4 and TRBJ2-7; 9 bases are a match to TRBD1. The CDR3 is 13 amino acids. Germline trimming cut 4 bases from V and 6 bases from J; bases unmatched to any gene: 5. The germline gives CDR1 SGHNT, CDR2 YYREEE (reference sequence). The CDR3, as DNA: TGTGCCAGCAGCCGTGAGACAGGGGGCGAGCAGTACTTC. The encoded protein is CASSRETGGEQYF.

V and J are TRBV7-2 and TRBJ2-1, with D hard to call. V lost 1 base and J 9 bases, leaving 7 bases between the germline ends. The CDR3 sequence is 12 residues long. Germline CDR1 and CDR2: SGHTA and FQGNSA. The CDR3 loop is CASSLVSLEQFF. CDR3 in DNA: TGTGCCAGCAGCTTAGTTAGTCTTGAGCAGTTCTTC.

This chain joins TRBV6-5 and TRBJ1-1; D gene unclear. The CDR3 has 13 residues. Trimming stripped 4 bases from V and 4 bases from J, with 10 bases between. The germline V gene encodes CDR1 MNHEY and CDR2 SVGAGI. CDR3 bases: TGTGCCAGCAGTTTTCGAGAGAGCACTGAAGCTTTCTTT. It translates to CASSFRESTEAFF.

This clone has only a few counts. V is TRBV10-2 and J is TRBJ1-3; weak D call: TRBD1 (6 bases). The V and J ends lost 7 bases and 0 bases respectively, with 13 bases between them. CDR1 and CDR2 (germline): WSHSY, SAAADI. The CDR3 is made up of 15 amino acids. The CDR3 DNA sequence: TGCGCCAGCATGGGGGGCGATAGCTCTGGAAACACCATATATTTT. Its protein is CASMGGDSSGNTIYF.

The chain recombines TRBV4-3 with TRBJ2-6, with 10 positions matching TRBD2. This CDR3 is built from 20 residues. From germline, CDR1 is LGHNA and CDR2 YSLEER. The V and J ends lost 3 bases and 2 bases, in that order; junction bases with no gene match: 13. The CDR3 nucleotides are TGCGCCAGCAGCCATTGGGGAGCAGCGGGAGGGCCCCCTGGGGCCAACGTCCTGACTTTC. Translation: CASSHWGAAGGPPGANVLTF.

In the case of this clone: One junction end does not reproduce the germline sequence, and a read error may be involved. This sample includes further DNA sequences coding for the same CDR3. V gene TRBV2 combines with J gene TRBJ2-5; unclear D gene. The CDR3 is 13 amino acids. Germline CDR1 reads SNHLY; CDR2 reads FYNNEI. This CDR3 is CASSLDARETQYF. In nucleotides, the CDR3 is TGTGCCAGCAGTCTGGATGCGCGAGAGACTCAGTACTTC.

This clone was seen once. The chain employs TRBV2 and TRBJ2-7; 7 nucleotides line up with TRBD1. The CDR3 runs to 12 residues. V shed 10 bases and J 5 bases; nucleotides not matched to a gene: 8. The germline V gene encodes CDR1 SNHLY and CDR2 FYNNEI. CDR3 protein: CATNRGKDEQYF. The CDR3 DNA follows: TGTGCCACAAACAGGGGTAAGGACGAGCAGTACTTC.

The CDR3 nucleotides are TGTGCCAGCAGTTTATCAGGGAGCAATCAGCCCCAGCATTTT. Its protein is CASSLSGSNQPQHF. The chain links TRBV27 to TRBJ1-5; no firm D call. The germline gives CDR1 MNHEY, CDR2 SMNVEV (reference sequence). The V and J ends lost 0 bases and 1 base respectively, with 4 bases between them. The CDR3 extends over 14 amino acids.

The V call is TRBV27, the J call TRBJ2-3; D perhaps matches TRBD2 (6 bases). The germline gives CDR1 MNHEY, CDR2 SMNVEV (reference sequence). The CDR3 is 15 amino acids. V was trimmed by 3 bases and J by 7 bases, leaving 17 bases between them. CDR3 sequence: CASSFGGVGRNTQYF. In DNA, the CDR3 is TGTGCCAGCAGTTTCGGTGGAGTCGGGAGAAATACGCAGTATTTT.

The CDR3 DNA reads as TGTGCCAGCAGCCCTGGGACTAGCGTTGACAATGAGCAGTTCTTC. Translating gives CASSPGTSVDNEQFF. The rearrangement links TRBV7-3 to TRBJ2-1; 10 bases map to TRBD2. The CDR3 spans 15 residues. Losses at the gene ends were 5 bases for V and 5 bases for J; bases not matched to a gene: 6. CDR1 SGHTA and CDR2 FQGTGA come from the germline V gene.

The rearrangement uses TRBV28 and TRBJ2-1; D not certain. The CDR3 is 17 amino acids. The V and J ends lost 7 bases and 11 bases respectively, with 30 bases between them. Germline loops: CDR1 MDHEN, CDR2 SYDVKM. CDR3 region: CASTPQGPRERTMKQFF. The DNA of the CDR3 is TGTGCCAGCACTCCCCAAGGGCCCAGAGAACGTACAATGAAGCAGTTCTTC. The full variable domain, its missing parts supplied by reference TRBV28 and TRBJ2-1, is DVKVTQSSRYLVKRTGEKVFLECVQDMDHENMFWYRQDPGLGLRLIYFSYDVKMKEKGDIPEGYSVSREKKERFSLILESASTNQTSMYLCASTPQGPRERTMKQFFGPGTRLTVL.

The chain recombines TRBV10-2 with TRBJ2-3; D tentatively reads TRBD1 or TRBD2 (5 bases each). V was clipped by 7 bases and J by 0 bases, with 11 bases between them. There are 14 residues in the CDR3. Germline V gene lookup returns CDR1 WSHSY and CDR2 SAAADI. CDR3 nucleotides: TGCGCCAGCAAGCCGGGACGGAGCACAGATACGCAGTATTTT. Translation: CASKPGRSTDTQYF.

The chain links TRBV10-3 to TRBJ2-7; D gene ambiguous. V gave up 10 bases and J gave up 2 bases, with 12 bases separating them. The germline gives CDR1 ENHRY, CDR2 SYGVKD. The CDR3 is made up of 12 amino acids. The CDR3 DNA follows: TGTGCCACTGGACGGTCTACCTACGAGCAGTACTTC. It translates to CATGRSTYEQYF.

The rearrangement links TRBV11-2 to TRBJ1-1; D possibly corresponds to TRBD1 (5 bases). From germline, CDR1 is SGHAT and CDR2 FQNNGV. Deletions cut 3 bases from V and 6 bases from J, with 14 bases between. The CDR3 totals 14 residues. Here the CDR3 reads CASSFRVGIAEAFF. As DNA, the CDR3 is TGTGCCAGCAGCTTCAGGGTTGGGATTGCTGAAGCTTTCTTT.

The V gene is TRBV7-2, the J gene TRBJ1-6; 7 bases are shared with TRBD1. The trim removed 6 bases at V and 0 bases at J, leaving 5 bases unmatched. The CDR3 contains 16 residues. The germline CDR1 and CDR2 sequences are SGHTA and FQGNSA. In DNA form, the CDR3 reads TGTGCCAGCAGGTCGACAGGGAGCTCCTATAATTCACCCCTCCACTTT. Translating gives CASRSTGSSYNSPLHF.

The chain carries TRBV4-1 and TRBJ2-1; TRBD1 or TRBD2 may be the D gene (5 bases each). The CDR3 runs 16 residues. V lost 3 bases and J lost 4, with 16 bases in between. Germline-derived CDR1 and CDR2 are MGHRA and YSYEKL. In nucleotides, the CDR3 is TGCGCCAGCAGCCAGGGACCCATTCCCCGTTACAATGAGCAGTTCTTC. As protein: CASSQGPIPRYNEQFF.

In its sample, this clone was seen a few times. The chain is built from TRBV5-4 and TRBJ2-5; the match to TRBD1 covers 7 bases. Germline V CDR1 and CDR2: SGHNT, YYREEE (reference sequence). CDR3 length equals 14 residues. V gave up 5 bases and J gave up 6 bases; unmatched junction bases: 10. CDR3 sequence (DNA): TGTGCCAGCAGGACTACAGGGGAGAAACAGACCCAGTACTTC. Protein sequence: CASRTTGEKQTQYF.

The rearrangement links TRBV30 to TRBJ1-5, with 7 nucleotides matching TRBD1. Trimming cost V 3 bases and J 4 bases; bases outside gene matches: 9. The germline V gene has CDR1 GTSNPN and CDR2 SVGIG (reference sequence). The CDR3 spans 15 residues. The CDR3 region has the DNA TGTGCCTGGAGCCTGAGACAGGGATGGAATCAGCCCCAGCATTTT. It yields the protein CAWSLRQGWNQPQHF.

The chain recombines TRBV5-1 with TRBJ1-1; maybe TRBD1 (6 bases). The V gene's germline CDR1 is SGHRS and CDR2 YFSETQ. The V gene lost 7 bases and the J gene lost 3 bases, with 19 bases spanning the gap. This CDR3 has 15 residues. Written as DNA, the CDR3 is TGCGCCAGCGAGTACGGAGACAGGAGCGACACTGAAGCTTTCTTT. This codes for CASEYGDRSDTEAFF.

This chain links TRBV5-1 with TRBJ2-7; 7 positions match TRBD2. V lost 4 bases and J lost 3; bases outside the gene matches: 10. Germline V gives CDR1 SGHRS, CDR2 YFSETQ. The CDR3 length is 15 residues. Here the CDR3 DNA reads TGCGCCAGCAGCGCGGGCGGGGGTTACCTCTACGAGCAGTACTTC. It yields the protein CASSAGGGYLYEQYF.

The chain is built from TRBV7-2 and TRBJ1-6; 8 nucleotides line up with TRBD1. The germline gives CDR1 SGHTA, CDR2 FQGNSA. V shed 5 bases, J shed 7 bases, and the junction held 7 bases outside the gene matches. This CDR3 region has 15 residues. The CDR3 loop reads CASSTRDRRNSPLHF. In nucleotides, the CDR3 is TGTGCCAGCAGCACTCGGGACAGGAGGAATTCACCCCTCCACTTT.

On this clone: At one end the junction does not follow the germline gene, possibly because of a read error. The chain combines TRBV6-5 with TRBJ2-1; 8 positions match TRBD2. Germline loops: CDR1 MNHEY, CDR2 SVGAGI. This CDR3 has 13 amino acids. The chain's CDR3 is CASTVAGGNEQFF. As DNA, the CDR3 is TGTGCAAGCACAGTGGCGGGAGGCAATGAGCAGTTCTTC.

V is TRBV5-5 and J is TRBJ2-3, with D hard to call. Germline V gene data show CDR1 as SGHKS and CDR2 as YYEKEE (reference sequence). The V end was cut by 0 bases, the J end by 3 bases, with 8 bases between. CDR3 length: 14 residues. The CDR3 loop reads CASSLGATTDTQYF. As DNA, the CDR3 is TGTGCCAGCAGCTTGGGAGCTACGACAGATACGCAGTATTTT.

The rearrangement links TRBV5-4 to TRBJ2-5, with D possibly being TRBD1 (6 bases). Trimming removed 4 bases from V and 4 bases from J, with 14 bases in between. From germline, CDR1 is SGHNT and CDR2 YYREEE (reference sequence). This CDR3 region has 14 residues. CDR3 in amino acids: CASSKRGSRETQYF. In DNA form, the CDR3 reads TGTGCCAGCAGCAAAAGGGGGAGTCGAGAGACCCAGTACTTC. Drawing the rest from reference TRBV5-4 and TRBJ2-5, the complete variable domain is ETGVTQSPTHLIKTRGQQVTLRCSSQSGHNTVSWYQQALGQGPQFIFQYYREEENGRGNFPPRFSGLQFPNYSSELNVNALELDDSALYLCASSKRGSRETQYFGPGTRLLVL.

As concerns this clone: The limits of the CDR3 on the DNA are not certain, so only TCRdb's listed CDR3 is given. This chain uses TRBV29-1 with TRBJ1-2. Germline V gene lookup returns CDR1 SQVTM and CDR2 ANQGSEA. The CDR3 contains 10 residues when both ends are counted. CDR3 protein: CSVGEGINFF.

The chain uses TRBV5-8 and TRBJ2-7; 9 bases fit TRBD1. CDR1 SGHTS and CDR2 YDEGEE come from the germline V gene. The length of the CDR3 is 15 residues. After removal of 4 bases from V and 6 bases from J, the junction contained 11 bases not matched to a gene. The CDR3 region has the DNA TGTGCCAGCAGCCTGCTGGGGACAGGGTTGGGCGAGCAGTACTTC. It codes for CASSLLGTGLGEQYF.

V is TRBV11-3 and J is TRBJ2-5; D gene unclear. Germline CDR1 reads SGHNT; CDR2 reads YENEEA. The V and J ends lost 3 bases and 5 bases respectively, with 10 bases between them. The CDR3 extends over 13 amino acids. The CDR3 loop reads CASSFSERETQYF. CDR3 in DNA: TGTGCCAGCAGCTTTAGTGAGAGGGAGACCCAGTACTTC.

In DNA form, the CDR3 reads TGTGCCAACTACCCCCTGACTAGCGGGTATTACGAGCAGTACTTC. Protein product: CANYPLTSGYYEQYF. V is TRBV27 and J is TRBJ2-7, with 10 bases that match TRBD2. The CDR3 runs 15 residues. V was pared by 10 bases and J by 4 bases, with 13 bases of the junction left unmatched. Germline CDR1 is MNHEY and CDR2 is SMNVEV (reference sequence).

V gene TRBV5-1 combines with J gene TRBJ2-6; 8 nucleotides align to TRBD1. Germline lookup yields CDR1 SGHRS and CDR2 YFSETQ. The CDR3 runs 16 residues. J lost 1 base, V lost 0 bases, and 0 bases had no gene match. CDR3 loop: CASSLGTGSGANVLTF. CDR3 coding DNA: TGCGCCAGCAGCTTGGGGACAGGGTCTGGGGCCAACGTCCTGACTTTC.

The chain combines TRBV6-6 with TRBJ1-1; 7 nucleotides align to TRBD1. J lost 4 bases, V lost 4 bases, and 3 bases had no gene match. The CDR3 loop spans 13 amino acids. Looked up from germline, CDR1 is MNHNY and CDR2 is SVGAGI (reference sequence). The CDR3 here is CASSSTGATEAFF. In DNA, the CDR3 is TGTGCCAGCAGTTCAACAGGGGCCACTGAAGCTTTCTTT.